This is a list of T cell receptor beta chains from one sample in a study of cytomegalovirus exposure and HLA in healthy donors. Measured with immunoSEQ multiplex PCR; TCRdb has only the in-frame clones, and not every one. The data contain 77,000 or so clones, about 79% of them singletons. Source material: PBMCs. These receptor sequences come from an older man in good health and CMV-seropositive. Both conserved end residues are trimmed from each CDR3. Each record gives: CDR3 protein, CDR3 length, clone size, V gene. Some rows have no size entry. The others give once, few or many, or a class for an expanded clone.

ASSIGSSYEQY,11,.,TRBV5-1
ASSLLIAGRYEQY,13,once,TRBV28
ASSEQQETQY,10,once,TRBV2
ASSRDSTFNQPQH,13,.,TRBV5-8
ASSPDSAANTGELF,14,.,TRBV18
ASSMWGNSNQPQH,13,.,TRBV19
ASSLDRNHGLANYGYT,16,.,TRBV5-6
ASAHGVTDTQY,11,.,TRBV7-7
ASSPMGGYQETQY,13,once,TRBV7-8
ASSFEGLASYEQY,13,.,TRBV28
ASSEKSTGRHQPQH,14,few,TRBV2
ASSDQGLSNQPQH,13,few,TRBV6-1
ASSWTGGYNEQF,12,.,TRBV28
ASSQGGTNEKLF,12,few,TRBV7-9
ASSPSNGNTIY,11,.,TRBV9
ASRGAGGQVKSYNEQF,16,.,TRBV5-1
ASSAGDTQY,9,.,TRBV10-1
ASVGGSYEQY,10,.,TRBV6-5
ASREAGGGTGELF,13,.,TRBV6-5
SVAYFRDRGAGELF,14,once,TRBV29-1
ASSSGEGPYEQY,12,.,TRBV6-5
ASAGLDRGYEQY,12,.,TRBV25-1
ASSRLASGSGMNYEQY,16,.,TRBV11-2
ASSSETGAGETQY,13,few,TRBV2
ASSQVGLAGVVRRNEQF,17,.,TRBV4-1
ASSPMDREAF,10,.,TRBV18
ASSTREEYSNQPQH,14,few,TRBV21-1
ASSLAVQGISGNTIY,15,.,TRBV7-2
ASSFDRGYEQY,11,.,TRBV7-3
ASSTSGRLWEQY,12,.,TRBV6-5
ASSRQPGELF,10,.,TRBV6-5
ASSEGLGDQPQH,12,.,TRBV10-1
ASSSWGRNQPQH,12,.,TRBV11-2
ASSPNTGELF,10,.,TRBV7-9
ASSRQSQETQY,11,.,TRBV7-9
ASSVGAEQY,9,.,TRBV19
ASSHGTGGVLT,11,once,TRBV14
ASSPPGARNNEQF,13,.,TRBV18
ASKQGNTEAF,10,.,TRBV6-5
ASSEGTSGGVTDTQY,15,.,TRBV2
ASSVTVNTEAF,11,.,TRBV7-9
ASSLGGRGTEAF,12,.,TRBV7-6
ASSLVPFGYT,10,few,TRBV5-6
ASSPGQGNKQY,11,once,TRBV18
ASSPIAGDADTQY,13,.,TRBV28
ASSQTGSSGELF,12,.,TRBV14
ASSPSGTGGWYEQY,14,.,TRBV6-6
ASSRQGPNQPQH,12,.,TRBV19
ASSQTASGVSYEQY,14,.,TRBV4-3
AWRKPGQPLL,10,.,TRBV30
ASSLGAGLETQY,12,.,TRBV7-6
SVVTGGGQPQH,11,.,TRBV29-1
ASSGDSKPRY,10,.,TRBV2